This paragraph reports one TCR beta chain. Its antigen is currently unknown. The data stem from a study of cytomegalovirus exposure and HLA in healthy donors. Study-wide findings and caveats: About 87% or about 30% of the time was how often most TCR beta V segments were productive, according to an earlier analysis. CMV serostatus was the only immune exposure information that was available. TCR sequences were mostly rare, though some public TCRs occurred in many donors.

Amplification used 60 Vbeta primers and 13 Jbeta primers. Profiled with immunoSEQ multiplex PCR; TCRdb holds only in-frame clones, not every one. The table includes around 92,000 clones, about 74% detected once. V lost 1 base and J 5 bases, leaving 18 bases between the germline ends. The CDR3 is 16 amino acids. CDR1 is LGHNA, CDR2 YSLEER, per germline. Sequences were obtained from PBMCs. The origin of this receptor is a man aged 60 to 69 in good health and CMV-seropositive. The chain has TRBV4-3 and TRBJ2-7, with D possibly TRBD2 on 5 matching bases. CDR3 in amino acids: CASSQAPSGRSDEQYF. Written as DNA, the CDR3 is TGCGCCAGCAGCCAAGCCCCCAGCGGCCGAAGCGACGAGCAGTACTTC.